The 18 T cell receptor beta chains presented below share a single source sample, sequenced in a study of blood T cell repertoires in COVID-19. Here immunoSEQ multiplex PCR was the method, and the copy in TCRdb shows in-frame clones only, minus some. Counted here are 80,000 to 90,000 clones, roughly four fifths occurring once; the ten biggest clones make up approximately 1.2%. What was sequenced was peripheral blood. These receptors came from a woman of 80 years or more with acute or convalescent COVID-19.

This chain uses TRBV5-1 with TRBJ1-2; D not certain. V lost 5 bases to trimming and J lost 4 bases, with 30 bases between them. CDR1 is SGHRS, CDR2 YFSETQ, per germline. CDR3 size: 19 residues. The CDR3 reads CASSTDPGSSSGRVYGYTF. The DNA of the CDR3 is TGCGCCAGCAGTACTGATCCTGGCTCAAGCTCTGGGCGCGTCTATGGCTACACCTTC.

The CDR3 sequence: CASVTGIYGYTF. The CDR3 bases are TGTGCCAGCGTGACAGGGATCTATGGCTACACCTTC. The genes are TRBV28 and TRBJ1-2; 7 positions agree with TRBD1. This CDR3 contains 12 residues. Germline assignment: CDR1 MDHEN and CDR2 SYDVKM. V lost 8 bases, J lost 4 bases, and 4 bases stayed unmatched.

The chain is built from TRBV2 and TRBJ1-4, with D hard to call. V dropped 8 bases and J dropped 5 bases, with 12 bases sitting between them. The germline CDR1 and CDR2 sequences are SNHLY and FYNNEI. The CDR3 runs to 13 residues. As DNA, the CDR3 is TGTGCCAGCGGAAGGGAGGTCAATGAAAAACTGTTTTTT. It is translated as CASGREVNEKLFF.

This clone was seen a single time. The rearrangement links TRBV7-2 to TRBJ2-7, with D hard to call. The CDR3 runs 15 residues. V lost 0 bases and J 2 bases, leaving 11 bases between the germline ends. Germline V gene data show CDR1 as SGHTA and CDR2 as FQGNSA. This CDR3 is CASSLAPGTTYEQYF. The DNA of the CDR3 is TGTGCCAGCAGCTTAGCGCCCGGAACTACCTACGAGCAGTACTTC. The complete variable domain, with remaining parts taken from reference TRBV7-2 and TRBJ2-7, reads GAGVSQSPSNKVTEKGKDVELRCDPISGHTALYWYRQSLGQGLEFLIYFQGNSAPDKSGLPSDRFSAERTGGSVSTLTIQRTQQEDSAVYLCASSLAPGTTYEQYFGPGTRLTVT.

CDR3 nucleotide sequence: TGTGCCAGTAGTAATATACAGGGGGGTACTGAAGCTTTCTTT. Protein: CASSNIQGGTEAFF. V usage is TRBV19 and J usage is TRBJ1-1, with 8 bases fitting TRBD1. Trimming at V came to 4 bases and at J to 5 bases, leaving 6 bases not matched to a gene. Germline CDR1 is LNHDA and CDR2 is SQIVND (reference sequence). The length of the CDR3 is 14 residues.

This clone has just one count. V gene TRBV7-8 combines with J gene TRBJ2-5, with D possibly being TRBD1 (6 bases). The V gene's germline CDR1 is SGHVS and CDR2 FQNEAQ. This CDR3 is 14 amino acids long. V was clipped by 7 bases and J by 0 bases, with 12 bases between them. CDR3 nucleotide sequence: TGTGCCAGCAAGGCAGGGGCACACCAAGAGACCCAGTACTTC. Translating it yields CASKAGAHQETQYF.

The gene calls are TRBV10-3 and TRBJ1-3, with a possible D match to TRBD1 (5 bases). Between the trimmed V and J ends, which lost 2 bases and 4 bases, there was a span of 15 bases. CDR3 size: 16 residues. Germline V gene data show CDR1 as ENHRY and CDR2 as SYGVKD. The CDR3: CAISERLRQRGNTIYF. Here the CDR3 DNA reads TGTGCCATCAGTGAGCGGTTGCGACAGCGAGGAAACACCATATATTTT.

V is TRBV9 and J is TRBJ2-3; TRBD2 matches at 9 bases. Unmatched junction bases numbered 6, after V lost 4 bases and J lost 6 bases. This CDR3 spans 14 amino acids. The germline V gene has CDR1 SGDLS and CDR2 YYNGEE. CDR3: CASSQAGGRDTQYF. Here the CDR3 DNA reads TGTGCCAGCAGCCAAGCGGGGGGAAGGGATACGCAGTATTTT.

This clone was seen once. V is TRBV9 and J is TRBJ2-1; 9 positions agree with TRBD1. The ends lost 3 bases at V and 0 bases at J; junction bases unmatched: 13. This CDR3 spans 19 amino acids. Germline V lookup: CDR1 SGDLS, CDR2 YYNGEE. CDR3 residues: CASSARDREGDSSYNEQFF. CDR3 coding DNA: TGTGCCAGCAGCGCCCGGGACAGGGAGGGAGACAGCTCCTACAATGAGCAGTTCTTC.

V usage is TRBV7-8 and J usage is TRBJ1-2; TRBD1 might be the D (5 bases). Trimming cost V 2 bases and J 8 bases, with 15 bases left between them. Germline assignment: CDR1 SGHVS and CDR2 FQNEAQ. CDR3 length: 14 residues. The CDR3 nucleotides read TGTGCCAGCAGCTTATCGGGGGAGATGGGAGGCTACACCTTC. Translation: CASSLSGEMGGYTF.

V usage is TRBV29-1 and J usage is TRBJ1-1, with 9 positions matching TRBD1. Germline trimming cut 7 bases from V and 11 bases from J; bases unmatched to any gene: 17. CDR3 length: 14 amino acids. CDR1 SQVTM and CDR2 ANQGSEA come from the germline V gene. As DNA, the CDR3 is TGCAGCGGTGGGGGACAGGGAAATCTGCCCGGGGCTTTCTTT. This gives the protein CSGGGQGNLPGAFF. Filled out from reference TRBV29-1 and TRBJ1-1, the complete variable domain reads SAVISQKPSRDICQRGTSLTIQCQVDSQVTMMFWYRQQPGQSLTLIATANQGSEATYESGFVIDKFPISRPNLTFSTLTVSNMSPEDSSIYLCSGGGQGNLPGAFFGQGTRLTVV.

In DNA, the CDR3 is TGTGCCAGCAGCTTACTCGGGGGACGAGATTCACCCCTCCACTTT. It encodes CASSLLGGRDSPLHF. This chain connects TRBV5-6 to TRBJ1-6; D is perhaps TRBD1 (5 bases). CDR1 is SGHDT, CDR2 YYEEEE, per germline. This CDR3 spans 15 amino acids. With 2 bases removed from V and 8 bases from J, the gap between germline ends came to 14 bases.

This clone was counted once. This chain joins TRBV3-1 (or the pseudogene TRBV3-2) and TRBJ1-1, with 8 bases that match TRBD1. Germline assignment: CDR1 LGHDT and CDR2 YNNKEL (reference sequence). V trimming: 5 bases; J trimming: 0 bases; junction bases outside the gene matches: 5. This CDR3 spans 15 amino acids. The CDR3, as DNA: TGTGCCAGCAGCTACAGACAGGGGATGAACACTGAAGCTTTCTTT. Protein sequence: CASSYRQGMNTEAFF.

The chain recombines TRBV4-1 with TRBJ1-6; 7 nucleotides match TRBD1. V gave up 1 base and J gave up 13 bases; unmatched junction bases: 4. There are 13 residues in the CDR3. Germline lookup yields CDR1 MGHRA and CDR2 YSYEKL. CDR3 sequence: CASSQVTGDPLHF. The CDR3, as DNA: TGCGCCAGCAGCCAAGTTACAGGGGACCCCCTCCACTTT.

CDR3 residues: CASSLVQGYGYTF. In DNA form, the CDR3 reads TGTGCCAGCAGTTTGGTCCAGGGCTATGGCTACACCTTC. The chain has TRBV28 and TRBJ1-2; a weak D match, TRBD1 (5 bases). Trimming stripped 3 bases from V and 4 bases from J, with 9 bases between. Germline V gene lookup returns CDR1 MDHEN and CDR2 SYDVKM. The CDR3 has 13 amino acids.

The count of this clone is one. V usage is TRBV23-1 and J usage is TRBJ1-3, with 8 bases fitting TRBD1. TRBV23-1 is an ORF, and what it does is uncertain. J lost 4 bases, V lost 9 bases, and 11 bases had no gene match. The CDR3 sequence is 15 residues long. The CDR3 DNA reads TGCGCCAGGGGACAGGTTAAGCCCCTCGGAAACACCATATATTTT. Translated, it gives CARGQVKPLGNTIYF.

The rearrangement joins TRBV5-1 to TRBJ2-1; 10 bases are a match to TRBD2. The CDR3 has 13 residues. From germline, CDR1 is SGHRS and CDR2 YFSETQ. After removal of 7 bases from V and 6 bases from J, the junction contained 4 bases not matched to a gene. The CDR3 DNA is TGCGCCAGCGAGCGGGAGGGCCTCAATGAGCAGTTCTTC. Translating it yields CASEREGLNEQFF.

This chain joins TRBV19 and TRBJ1-5; weak D call: TRBD1 (6 bases). V dropped 7 bases and J dropped 5 bases, with 15 bases sitting between them. Germline V lookup: CDR1 LNHDA, CDR2 SQIVND (reference sequence). The CDR3 sequence is 14 residues long. CDR3 sequence: CASNTQGVDQPQHF. The CDR3 DNA follows: TGTGCCAGTAACACACAGGGTGTGGATCAGCCCCAGCATTTT.